The entry below describes one T cell receptor (beta chain). Germline-derived CDR1 and CDR2 are LNHDA and SQIVND (reference sequence). CDR3 size: 14 residues. After removal of 5 bases from V and 1 base from J, the junction contained 3 bases not matched to a gene. This entry comes from a study of control samples from healthy donors and cancer patients. This table comes from immunoSEQ multiplex PCR, and its TCRdb copy is limited to in-frame clones, with some not included. The profile shows about 170,000 clones, around 92% of them singletons. Sequenced input: blood. The gene calls are TRBV19 and TRBJ2-5; TRBD1 agrees at 8 bases. This clonotype originated in a woman aged 25 to 45 in good health. The CDR3 reads CASSPDRGQETQYF. The CDR3 nucleotides are TGTGCCAGTAGTCCCGACAGGGGCCAAGAGACCCAGTACTTC.